This TCR beta chain was recorded in a study of patients and donors after allogeneic stem cell transplantation. V lost 6 bases, J lost 3 bases, and 18 bases lay in between. The CDR3 spans 15 residues. Germline V gene sequence: CDR1 DFQATT, CDR2 SNEGSKA (reference sequence). TCRdb used MiXCR to reprocess the RT-PCR reads, holding one entry per CDR3 protein. The sample records 150,000 to 200,000 distinct CDR3 sequences, over 25% being singletons. V usage is TRBV20-1 and J usage is TRBJ2-1, with D possibly being TRBD1 (7 bases). The source of this sequence is a human donor who was either an allogeneic HSCT recipient or a stem cell or donor lymphocyte infusion donor (not recorded which). It is not recorded whose cells these are; they may come from a transplant donor. The sample comprised blood, either unsorted or a sorted T cell fraction (not recorded which). The CDR3 reads CSARGDISSYNEQFF. In DNA form, the CDR3 reads TGCAGTGCCAGGGGGGACATCAGCAGCTACAATGAGCAGTTCTTC.